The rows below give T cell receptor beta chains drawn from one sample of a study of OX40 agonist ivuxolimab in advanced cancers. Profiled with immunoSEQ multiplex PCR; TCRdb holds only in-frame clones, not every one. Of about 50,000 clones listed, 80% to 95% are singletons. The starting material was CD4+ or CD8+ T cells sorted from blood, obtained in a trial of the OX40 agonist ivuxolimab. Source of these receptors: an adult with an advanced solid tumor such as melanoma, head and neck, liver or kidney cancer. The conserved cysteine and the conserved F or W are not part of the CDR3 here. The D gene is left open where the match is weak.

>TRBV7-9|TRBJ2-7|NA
ASSLQGGLSYEQY
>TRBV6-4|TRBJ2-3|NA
ASSERGTDTQY
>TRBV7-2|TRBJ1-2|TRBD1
ASSSSPGQVRGYT
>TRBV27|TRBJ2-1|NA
ASRLDRNNEQF
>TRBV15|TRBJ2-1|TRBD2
ATSSGTSGYNEQF
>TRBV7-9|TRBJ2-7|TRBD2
ASSFSIAGTYEQY
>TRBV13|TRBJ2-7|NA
ASSSPGGRSHEQY
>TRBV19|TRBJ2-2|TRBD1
ASSPRTGYAGELF
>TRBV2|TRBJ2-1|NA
ASTRRNRVNEQF
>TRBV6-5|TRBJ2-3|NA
ASSYSEADTQY
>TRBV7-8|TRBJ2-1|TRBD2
ASSLVLAGVSGYNEQF
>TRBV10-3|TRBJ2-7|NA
AISESWDSPTTGEQY